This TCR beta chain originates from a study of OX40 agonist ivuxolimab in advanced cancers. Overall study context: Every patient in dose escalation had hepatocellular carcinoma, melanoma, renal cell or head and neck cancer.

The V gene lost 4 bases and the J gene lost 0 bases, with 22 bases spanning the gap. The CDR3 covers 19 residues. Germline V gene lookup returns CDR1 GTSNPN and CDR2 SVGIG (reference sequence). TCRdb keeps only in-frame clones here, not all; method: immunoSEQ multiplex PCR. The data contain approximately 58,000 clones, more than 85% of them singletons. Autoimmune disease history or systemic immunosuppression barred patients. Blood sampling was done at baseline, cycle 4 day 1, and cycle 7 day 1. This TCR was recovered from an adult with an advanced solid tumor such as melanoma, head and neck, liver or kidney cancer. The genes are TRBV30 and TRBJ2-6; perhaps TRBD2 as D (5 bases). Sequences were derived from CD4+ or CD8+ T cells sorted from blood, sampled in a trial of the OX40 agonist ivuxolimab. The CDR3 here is CAWKKLGSGRFSGANVLTF. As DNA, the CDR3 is TGTGCCTGGAAAAAATTAGGGTCGGGAAGGTTCTCTGGGGCCAACGTCCTGACTTTC.